In this sample, the clone carrying this TCR beta chain turned up a few times. Its antigen is as yet unknown. V dropped 6 bases and J dropped 0 bases, with 12 bases sitting between them. Germline lookup yields CDR1 SNHLY and CDR2 FYNNEI. The length of the CDR3 is 14 residues. This sample is drawn from a study of response to subunit inactivated influenza vaccine. Regarding the study as a whole: Each seasonal flu vaccination may recruit only limited new T cells, authors suggested.

TCRdb itself ran the RT-PCR reads through MiXCR, one entry per CDR3 protein. This sample has around 850,000 distinct CDR3 sequences, with about 18% found just once. This receptor was identified in a man aged 50-60 years who received an inactivated influenza vaccine. The chain recombines TRBV2 with TRBJ2-7, with D unresolved. The sample consisted of PBMCs from blood, taken 5 days after vaccination. The CDR3 DNA sequence: TGTGCCAGCAGGGATGCACTGACCTCCTACGAGCAGTACTTC. As protein: CASRDALTSYEQYF.